The clone carrying this TCR beta chain was seen only a few times. The germline gives CDR1 MNHEY, CDR2 SMNVEV (reference sequence). V was pared by 7 bases and J by 7 bases, with 11 bases of the junction left unmatched. The CDR3 totals 15 residues. This sample was taken from a study of sequential checkpoint blockade in melanoma. Method: immunoSEQ multiplex PCR; TCRdb's copy keeps in-frame clones and lacks some. The sample includes roughly 6,500 clones, approximately 48% of them seen just once. Treatment noted: randomized to nivolumab then ipilimumab (arm A) or the reverse (arm B). This rearrangement joins TRBV27 to TRBJ1-2; 11 nucleotides line up with TRBD1. The sequence came from a human patient with melanoma. Some clones in this sample may be carry-over from other donors' samples. Source: CD8+ T cells sorted from blood (inferred from file names), taken from a patient given nivolumab and ipilimumab in sequence. The CDR3 DNA reads as TGTGCCAGCAAAGGACAGGGGGCGCTGAGAGGTGGCTACACCTTC. Translation: CASKGQGALRGGYTF.